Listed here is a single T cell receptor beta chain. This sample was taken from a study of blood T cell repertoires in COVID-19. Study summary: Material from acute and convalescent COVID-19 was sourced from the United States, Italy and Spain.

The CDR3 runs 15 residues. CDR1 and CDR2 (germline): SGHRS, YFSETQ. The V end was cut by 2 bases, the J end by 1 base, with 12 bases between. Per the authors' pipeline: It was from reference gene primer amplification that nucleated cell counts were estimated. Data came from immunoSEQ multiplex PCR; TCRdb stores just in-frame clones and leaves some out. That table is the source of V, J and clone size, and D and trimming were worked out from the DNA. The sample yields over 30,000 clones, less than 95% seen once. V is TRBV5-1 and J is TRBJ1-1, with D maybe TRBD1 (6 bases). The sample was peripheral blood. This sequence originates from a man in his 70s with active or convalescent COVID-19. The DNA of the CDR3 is TGCGCCAGCAGCTTTCCCGGGACACCGAACACTGAAGCTTTCTTT. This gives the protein CASSFPGTPNTEAFF.